This T cell receptor (beta chain) originates from a study of OX40 agonist ivuxolimab in advanced cancers. Study-wide results and limits: The authors did not determine the antigen specificity of the expanded peripheral T cells.

Sequencing was performed with immunoSEQ multiplex PCR; in TCRdb, only in-frame clones are kept and a portion is missing. The sample yields tens of thousands of clones, roughly 91% seen once. The ends were cut back, 8 bases at V and 5 bases at J, with 7 bases in the middle. Germline V lookup: CDR1 LNHDA, CDR2 SQIVND (reference sequence). CDR3 length equals 11 residues. About this clone itself: Its antigen remains unknown.

The sample in question was CD4+ or CD8+ T cells sorted from blood, obtained in a trial of the OX40 agonist ivuxolimab. The V and J genes are TRBV19 and TRBJ1-5, with TRBD1 as a possible D gene (5 bases). The receptor was isolated from an adult with an advanced solid tumor such as melanoma, head and neck, liver or kidney cancer. CDR3 residues: CASGGDQPQHF. CDR3 nucleotide sequence: TGTGCCAGTGGGGGGGATCAGCCCCAGCATTTT.